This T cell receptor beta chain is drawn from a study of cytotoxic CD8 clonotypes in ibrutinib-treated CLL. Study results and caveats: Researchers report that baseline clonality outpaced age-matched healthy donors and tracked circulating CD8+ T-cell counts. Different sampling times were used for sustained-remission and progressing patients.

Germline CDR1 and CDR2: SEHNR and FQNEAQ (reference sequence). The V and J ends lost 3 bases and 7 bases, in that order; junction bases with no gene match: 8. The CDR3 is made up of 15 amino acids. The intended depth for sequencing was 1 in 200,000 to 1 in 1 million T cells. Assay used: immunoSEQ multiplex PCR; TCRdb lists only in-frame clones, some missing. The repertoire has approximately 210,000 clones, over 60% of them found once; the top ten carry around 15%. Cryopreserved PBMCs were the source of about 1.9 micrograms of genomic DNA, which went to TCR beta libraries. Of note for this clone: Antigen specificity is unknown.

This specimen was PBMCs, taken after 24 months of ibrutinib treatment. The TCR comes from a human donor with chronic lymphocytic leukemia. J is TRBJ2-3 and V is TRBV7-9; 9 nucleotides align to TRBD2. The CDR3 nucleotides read TGTGCCAGCAGCTTGGCTAGCGGGATACCAAATACGCAGTATTTT. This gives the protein CASSLASGIPNTQYF.